Listed below are T cell receptor beta chains from one sample, sequenced in a study of T cell responses to AZD1222 COVID-19 vaccine. Clones were read by immunoSEQ multiplex PCR, and TCRdb kept only the in-frame ones, dropping some. The table has about 94,000 clones, about 85% seen once. Sequencing used peripheral blood, obtained 28 days after the second AZD1222 dose. Receptors were obtained from an adult who received the AZD1222 COVID-19 vaccine. CDR3s include the opening cysteine and the closing phenylalanine or tryptophan. D genes are given only for firm matches.

v_gene	d_gene	CDR3aa
TRBV15	TRBD2	CATSRDYAGAPNSGELFF
TRBV7-2	-	CASSLGSYEQYF
TRBV11-2	-	CASSSRGEGSYEQYF
TRBV28	TRBD1	CASSLRPGTGNEKLFF
TRBV19	TRBD2	CASRGSGEGGYNEQFF
TRBV19	TRBD1	CASSIRGGPLNSNQPQHF
TRBV3-1/TRBV3-2	TRBD1	CASSRPGGSPLHF
TRBV5-1	-	CASSLAGQGETQYF
TRBV9	-	CASSYRAETEAFF
TRBV5-1	TRBD2	CASSLVSSGSNEQYF